This TCR beta chain stems from a study of shared clonotypes between healthy human individuals. Germline V gives CDR1 GTSNPN, CDR2 SVGIG (reference sequence). Trimming cost V 0 bases and J 5 bases, with 14 bases left between them. This CDR3 comprises 14 residues. Sequenced by immunoSEQ multiplex PCR; TCRdb stores in-frame clones only, minus some. The repertoire holds 2.3 million or so clones, just over 90% seen once, with under 0.45% in the top ten. This chain links TRBV30 with TRBJ2-7; D is ambiguous. The receptor comes from a man between 18 and 35 years old in good health. Some clones in this sample may be carry-over from other donors' samples. The sequenced sample consisted of naive CD4+ T cells from PBMCs. As for subset: CD45RA+ positively selected. The CDR3, as DNA: TGTGCCTGGAGTGTCAGCCTCCGTTCAAACGAGCAGTACTTC. Translated, it gives CAWSVSLRSNEQYF.